The rows below give T cell receptor beta chains drawn from one sample of a study of cytomegalovirus exposure and HLA in healthy donors. This table comes from immunoSEQ multiplex PCR, and its TCRdb copy is limited to in-frame clones, with some not included. Altogether 98,000 or so clones are present, about 80% being singletons, with the ten largest covering 1.5% to 2.5%. Sequencing was done on a sample of PBMCs. Source of these receptors: a man aged 35-49 years in good health and CMV-seronegative. Each CDR3 is given with its conserved first and last residue. The D gene is left open where the match is weak.

d_call	j_call	v_call	cdr3_aa
.	TRBJ2-5	TRBV7-2	CASSSPAGGQETQYF
.	TRBJ1-3	TRBV29-1	CSVGIWSGSGNTIYF
TRBD1	TRBJ2-1	TRBV7-2	CASSRTGGSSLYNEQFF
TRBD2	TRBJ2-2	TRBV7-6	CASSFGGANTGELFF
.	TRBJ2-3	TRBV30	CAWTKGLSGGGQYF
TRBD1	TRBJ1-1	TRBV28	CASRKTGGNAEAFF
.	TRBJ2-7	TRBV19	CASNGGRGYEQYF
TRBD2	TRBJ2-1	TRBV29-1	CSGRTGGGYEQFF
.	TRBJ1-5	TRBV7-7	CASSLDRNQPQHF
.	TRBJ1-4	TRBV6-5	CASSGGYVNEKLFF
.	TRBJ2-7	TRBV5-1	CASSYDRSYEQYF
TRBD1	TRBJ1-2	TRBV11-2	CASSLQGQPVGGYTF
TRBD2	TRBJ2-1	TRBV9	CASSATSGTYNEQFF
.	TRBJ1-6	TRBV2	CASSEAGRVDHF
.	TRBJ2-2	TRBV19	CASSHSGELFF
.	TRBJ2-2	TRBV19	CASTIPTNTGELFF
TRBD1	TRBJ2-7	TRBV10-2	CASSGDRATYEQYF
TRBD1	TRBJ1-4	TRBV5-1	CASSSGEGALANEKLFF